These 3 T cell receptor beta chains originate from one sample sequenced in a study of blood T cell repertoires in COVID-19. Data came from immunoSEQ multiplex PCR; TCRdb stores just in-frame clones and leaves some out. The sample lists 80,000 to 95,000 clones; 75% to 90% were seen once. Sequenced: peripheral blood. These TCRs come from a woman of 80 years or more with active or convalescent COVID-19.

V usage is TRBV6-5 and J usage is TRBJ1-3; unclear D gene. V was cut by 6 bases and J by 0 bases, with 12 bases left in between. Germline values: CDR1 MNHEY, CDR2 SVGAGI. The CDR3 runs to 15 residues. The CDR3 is CASRAPGSSGNTIYF. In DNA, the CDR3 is TGTGCCAGCAGAGCCCCAGGATCCTCTGGAAACACCATATATTTT.

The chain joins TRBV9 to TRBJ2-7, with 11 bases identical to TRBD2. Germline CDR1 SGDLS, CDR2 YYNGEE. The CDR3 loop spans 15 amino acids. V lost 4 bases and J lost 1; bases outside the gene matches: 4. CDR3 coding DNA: TGTGCCAGCAGCCCAACTAGCGGGAGATCCTACGAGCAGTACTTC. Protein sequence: CASSPTSGRSYEQYF.

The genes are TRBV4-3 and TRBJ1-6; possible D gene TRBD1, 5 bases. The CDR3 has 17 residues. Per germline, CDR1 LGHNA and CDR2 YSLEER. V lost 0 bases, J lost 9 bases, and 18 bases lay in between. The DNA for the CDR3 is TGCGCCAGCAGCCAAGATAGGTTTGGGGGACTAGGTTCACCCCTCCACTTT. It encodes CASSQDRFGGLGSPLHF.